One sample yielded the 9 T cell receptor beta chains listed below, sequenced in a study of response to subunit inactivated influenza vaccine. One entry per CDR3 protein results from TCRdb running MiXCR on the RT-PCR reads. In the table there are hundreds of thousands of distinct CDR3 sequences, about 15% of which are singletons. The sequenced sample was PBMCs from blood, obtained around two weeks before vaccination. The origin of the receptors is a man between 50 and 59 years old who received an inactivated influenza vaccine.

This chain uses TRBV6-1 with TRBJ1-3, with 7 bases fitting TRBD1. This CDR3 has 15 amino acids. V was clipped by 6 bases and J by 1 base; unmatched bases: 6. In germline, CDR1 is MNHNS, CDR2 SASEGT. The DNA of the CDR3 is TGTGCCAGCAGGCGGGACAGATCTTCTGGAAACACCATATATTTT. This translates into CASRRDRSSGNTIYF.

This chain uses TRBV5-1 with TRBJ2-5, with TRBD2 as a possible D gene (5 bases). This CDR3 comprises 15 residues. Germline-derived CDR1 and CDR2 are SGHRS and YFSETQ. With 0 bases removed from V and 1 base from J, the gap between germline ends came to 10 bases. CDR3 nucleotide sequence: TGCGCCAGCAGCTTGGGCAGACTATTCCAAGAGACCCAGTACTTC. Its protein is CASSLGRLFQETQYF.

This clonotype was seen repeatedly, ten times or more. J is TRBJ2-7 and V is TRBV20-1; 9 bases are a match to TRBD2. The V gene end was trimmed by 5 bases and the J gene end by 3 bases; junction bases not matched to a gene: 17. CDR1 and CDR2 (germline): DFQATT, SNEGSKA (reference sequence). The CDR3 is 17 amino acids. The CDR3 sequence is CSASPFQRGARVYEQYF. DNA for the CDR3: TGCAGTGCTTCCCCTTTCCAGCGGGGGGCCAGGGTCTACGAGCAGTACTTC.

The V and J genes are TRBV11-2 and TRBJ2-2; TRBD2 aligns across 9 bases. The CDR3 consists of 15 residues. V shed 5 bases, J shed 5 bases, and the junction held 6 bases outside the gene matches. Germline V lookup: CDR1 SGHAT, CDR2 FQNNGV. The CDR3 nucleotides are TGTGCCAGCAGCAGAGGGACTAGCTTGACCGGGGAGCTGTTTTTT. Translated, it gives CASSRGTSLTGELFF.

This clonotype was detected only a few times. The V and J genes are TRBV6-1 and TRBJ2-5, with a weak D call TRBD2 (6 bases). This CDR3 spans 15 amino acids. V lost 7 bases to trimming and J lost 3 bases, with 18 bases between them. CDR1 is MNHNS, CDR2 SASEGT, per germline. The CDR3 DNA reads TGTGCCAGCAAAAGCGGAGGGGCCAGGGAAGAGACCCAGTACTTC. The encoded protein is CASKSGGAREETQYF.

The rearrangement links TRBV4-3 to TRBJ1-1, with D uncertain. Trimming shortened V by 0 bases and J by 6 bases, and 14 bases separated the two germline ends. The CDR3 consists of 15 residues. CDR1 is LGHNA and CDR2 is YSLEER in the germline V gene. DNA of the CDR3: TGCGCCAGCAGCCAAGATCTGGACGGGGAGGCTGAAGCTTTCTTT. Encoded protein: CASSQDLDGEAEAFF.

This clonotype has ten or more counts. The chain couples TRBV7-8 to TRBJ2-1, with TRBD2 matching 8 bases. V lost 1 base to trimming and J lost 4 bases; unmatched junction nucleotides: 3. Germline V lookup: CDR1 SGHVS, CDR2 FQNEAQ. CDR3 length: 15 residues. CDR3 loop: CASSLDGRGYNEQFF. For the CDR3, the DNA is TGTGCCAGCAGCTTAGACGGGAGGGGTTACAATGAGCAGTTCTTC.

The chain combines TRBV18 with TRBJ1-1; a possible D gene is TRBD1 (6 bases). Germline V lookup: CDR1 KGHSH, CDR2 LQKENI. CDR3 length: 18 amino acids. Trimming left V 4 bases short and J 2 bases short, with 23 bases between. In DNA, the CDR3 is TGTGCCAGCTCACTCTACGGACAGTCGCGACCCAGAAACACTGAAGCTTTCTTT. Amino acids: CASSLYGQSRPRNTEAFF.

The rearrangement uses TRBV3-1 and TRBJ1-6; D might be TRBD1 (5 bases). Trimming removed 4 bases from V and 0 bases from J, with 10 bases in between. The CDR3 spans 16 residues. The germline CDR1 and CDR2 sequences are LGHDT and YNNKEL (reference sequence). The DNA for the CDR3 is TGTGCCAGCAGCCCGACAGTTCGCTCCTATAATTCACCCCTCCACTTT. It yields the protein CASSPTVRSYNSPLHF.